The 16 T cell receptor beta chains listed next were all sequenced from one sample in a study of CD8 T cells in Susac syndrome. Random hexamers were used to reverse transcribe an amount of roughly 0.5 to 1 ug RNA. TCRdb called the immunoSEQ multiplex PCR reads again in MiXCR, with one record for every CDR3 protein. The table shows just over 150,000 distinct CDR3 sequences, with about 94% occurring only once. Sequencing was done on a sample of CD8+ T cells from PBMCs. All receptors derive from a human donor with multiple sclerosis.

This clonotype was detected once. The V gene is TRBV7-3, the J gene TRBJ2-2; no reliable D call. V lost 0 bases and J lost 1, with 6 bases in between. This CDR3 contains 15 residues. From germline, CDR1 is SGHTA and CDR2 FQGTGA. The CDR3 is CASSLTSENTGELFF. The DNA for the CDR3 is TGTGCCAGCAGCTTAACCAGCGAGAACACCGGGGAGCTGTTTTTT.

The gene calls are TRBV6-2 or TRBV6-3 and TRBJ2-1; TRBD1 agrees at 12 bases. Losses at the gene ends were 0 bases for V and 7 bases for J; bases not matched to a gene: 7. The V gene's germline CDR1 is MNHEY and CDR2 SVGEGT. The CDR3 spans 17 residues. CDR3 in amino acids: CASSYSAGTGGPNEQFF. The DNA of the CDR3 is TGTGCCAGCAGTTACTCGGCCGGGACAGGGGGCCCAAATGAGCAGTTCTTC.

The CDR3 region has the DNA TGTGCCTACCAAACCGACCCGCCCGCATCCATGAAGACCCAGTACTTC. Residues: CAYQTDPPASMKTQYF. V gene TRBV30 combines with J gene TRBJ2-5, with D uncertain. CDR1 is GTSNPN, CDR2 SVGIG, per germline (reference sequence). This CDR3 region has 16 residues. V dropped 7 bases and J dropped 6 bases, with 27 bases sitting between them.

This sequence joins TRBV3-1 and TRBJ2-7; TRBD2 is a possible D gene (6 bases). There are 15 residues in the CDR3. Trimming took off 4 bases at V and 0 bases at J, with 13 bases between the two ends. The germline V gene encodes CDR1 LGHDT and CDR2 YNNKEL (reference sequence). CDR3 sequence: CASSRGTASSYEQYF. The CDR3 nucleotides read TGTGCCAGCAGCCGCGGGACTGCCAGCTCCTACGAGCAGTACTTC.

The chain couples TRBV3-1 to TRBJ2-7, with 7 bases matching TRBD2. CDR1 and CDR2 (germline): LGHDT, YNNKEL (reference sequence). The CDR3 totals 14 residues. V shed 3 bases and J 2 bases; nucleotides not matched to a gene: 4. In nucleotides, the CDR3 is TGTGCCAGCAGCCATAAGCGGGGCGCCTACGAGCAGTACTTC. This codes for CASSHKRGAYEQYF.

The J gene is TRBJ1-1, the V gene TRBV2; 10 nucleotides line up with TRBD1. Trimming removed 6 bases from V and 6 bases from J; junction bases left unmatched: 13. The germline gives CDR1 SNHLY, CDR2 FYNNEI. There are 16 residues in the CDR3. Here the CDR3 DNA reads TGTGCCAGCAGCCCGAGAATGGGAGGACAGGGGGCTGAAGCTTTCTTT. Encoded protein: CASSPRMGGQGAEAFF.

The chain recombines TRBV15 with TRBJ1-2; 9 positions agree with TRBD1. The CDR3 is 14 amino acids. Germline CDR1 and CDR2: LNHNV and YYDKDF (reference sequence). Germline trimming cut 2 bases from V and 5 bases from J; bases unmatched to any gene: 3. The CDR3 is CATSRPDRGYGYTF. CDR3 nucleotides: TGTGCCACCAGCAGACCGGACAGGGGATATGGCTACACCTTC.

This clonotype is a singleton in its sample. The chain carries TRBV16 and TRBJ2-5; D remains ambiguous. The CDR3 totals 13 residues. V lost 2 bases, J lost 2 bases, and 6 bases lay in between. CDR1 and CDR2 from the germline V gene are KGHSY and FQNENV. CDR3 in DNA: TGTGCCAGCAGCCAAACCCCTCAAGAGACCCAGTACTTC. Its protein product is CASSQTPQETQYF.

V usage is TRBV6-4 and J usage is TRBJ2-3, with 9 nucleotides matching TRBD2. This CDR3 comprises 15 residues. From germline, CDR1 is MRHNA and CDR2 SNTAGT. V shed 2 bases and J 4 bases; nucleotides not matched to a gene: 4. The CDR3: CASSDQAGGPDTQYF. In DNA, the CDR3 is TGTGCCAGCAGTGACCAAGCGGGGGGACCAGATACGCAGTATTTT.

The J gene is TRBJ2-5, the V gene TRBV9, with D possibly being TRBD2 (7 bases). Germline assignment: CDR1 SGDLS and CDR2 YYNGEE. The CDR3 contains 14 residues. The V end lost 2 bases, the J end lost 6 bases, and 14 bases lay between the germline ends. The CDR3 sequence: CASSVGGGLKTQYF. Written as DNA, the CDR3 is TGTGCCAGCAGCGTCGGAGGGGGACTAAAGACCCAGTACTTC. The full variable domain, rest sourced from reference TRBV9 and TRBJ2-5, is DSGVTQTPKHLITATGQRVTLRCSPRSGDLSVYWYQQSLDQGLQFLIQYYNGEERAKGNILERFSAQQFPDLHSELNLSSLELGDSALYFCASSVGGGLKTQYFGPGTRLLVL.

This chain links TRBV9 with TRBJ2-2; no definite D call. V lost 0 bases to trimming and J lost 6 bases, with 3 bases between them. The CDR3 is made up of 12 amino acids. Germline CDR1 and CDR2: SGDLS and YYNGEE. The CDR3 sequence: CASSVVPGELFF. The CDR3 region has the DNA TGTGCCAGCAGCGTAGTTCCCGGGGAGCTGTTTTTT. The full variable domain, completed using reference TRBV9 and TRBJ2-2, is DSGVTQTPKHLITATGQRVTLRCSPRSGDLSVYWYQQSLDQGLQFLIQYYNGEERAKGNILERFSAQQFPDLHSELNLSSLELGDSALYFCASSVVPGELFFGEGSRLTVL.

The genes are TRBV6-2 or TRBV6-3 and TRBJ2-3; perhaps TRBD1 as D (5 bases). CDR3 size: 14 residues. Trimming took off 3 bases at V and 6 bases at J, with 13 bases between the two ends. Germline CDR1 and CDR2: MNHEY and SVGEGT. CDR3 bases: TGTGCCAGCAGTTATTACAGGTCTCAGGATACGCAGTATTTT. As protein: CASSYYRSQDTQYF.

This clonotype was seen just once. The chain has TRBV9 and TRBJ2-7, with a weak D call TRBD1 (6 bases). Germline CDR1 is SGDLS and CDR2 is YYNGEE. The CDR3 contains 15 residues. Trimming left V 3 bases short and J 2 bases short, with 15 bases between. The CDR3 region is CASSAYQQGPYEQYF. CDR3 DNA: TGTGCCAGCAGCGCATATCAACAGGGACCCTACGAGCAGTACTTC. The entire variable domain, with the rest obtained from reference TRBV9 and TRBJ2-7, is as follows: DSGVTQTPKHLITATGQRVTLRCSPRSGDLSVYWYQQSLDQGLQFLIQYYNGEERAKGNILERFSAQQFPDLHSELNLSSLELGDSALYFCASSAYQQGPYEQYFGPGTRLTVT.

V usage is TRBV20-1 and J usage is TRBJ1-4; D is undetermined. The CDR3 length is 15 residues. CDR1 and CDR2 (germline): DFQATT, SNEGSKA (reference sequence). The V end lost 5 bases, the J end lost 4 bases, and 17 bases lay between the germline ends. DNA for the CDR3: TGCAGTGCTGGACCGGAGGGCCGGATTAATGAAAAACTGTTTTTT. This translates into CSAGPEGRINEKLFF.

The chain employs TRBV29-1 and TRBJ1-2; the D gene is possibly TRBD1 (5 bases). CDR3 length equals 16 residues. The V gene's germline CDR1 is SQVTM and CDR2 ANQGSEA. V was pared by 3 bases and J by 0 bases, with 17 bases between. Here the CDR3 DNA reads TGCAGCGTTGATCTTTCCTACCTAGGGGCTAACTATGGCTACACCTTC. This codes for CSVDLSYLGANYGYTF. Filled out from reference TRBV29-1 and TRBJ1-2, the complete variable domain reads SAVISQKPSRDICQRGTSLTIQCQVDSQVTMMFWYRQQPGQSLTLIATANQGSEATYESGFVIDKFPISRPNLTFSTLTVSNMSPEDSSIYLCSVDLSYLGANYGYTFGSGTRLTVV.

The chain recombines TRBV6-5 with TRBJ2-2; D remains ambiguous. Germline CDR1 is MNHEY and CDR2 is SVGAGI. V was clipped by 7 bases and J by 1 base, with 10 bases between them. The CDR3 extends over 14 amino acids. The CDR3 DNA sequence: TGTGCCAGCACCACCTACGGGAACACCGGGGAGCTGTTTTTT. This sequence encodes CASTTYGNTGELFF.